Listed here is a single TCR beta chain. Its antigen remains undetermined. Per-base qualities were not stored, and no clone one base away is much larger. TCR beta CDR3 regions were amplified from RNA transcripts. The first round of RT-PCR for the TCR CDR3 was performed with the HTBI primer set and the Qiagen OneStep RT-PCR kit. Libraries were constructed in a second round of multiplex PCR, after which size selection and purification were carried out. The libraries were sequenced on an Illumina HiSeq2000 using paired-end 100 bp reads. Under the source paper's analysis protocol: Raw data were processed with SOAPnuke, discarding reads with adapters, uncalled bases, mean Phred below 15, or no exact constant-primer or identifier match. High-quality paired reads were merged with COPE v1.2.5, and unique nucleotide sequences were defined as clonotypes. MiTCR v1.1 was used to align the clonotypes against IMGT TRBV, TRBD and TRBJ reference segments. The analysis was restricted to V-J combinations with a frequency above 0.0001, which together covered about 99% of the repertoires. A TCS score was defined as the ratio between F50 (clonal expansion) and ExV (chaos), using BLOSUM62-based TCRdist between CDR3 peptides within each V-J. Welch's t-statistics and random forest reduced roughly 530 V-J features to roughly 13, which were used in a naive Bayes classifier (R e1071). TCRdb reworked the public reads: Q25 trimming with fastp, MiXCR clone assembly, productive beta chains retained. Each entry merges the rows of one CDR3 protein and shows their most common DNA and genes. TCRdb assigned the V and J calls; the authors' analysis was not used. In this sample the table shows a few hundred thousand distinct CDR3 sequences, about an eighth of which occur a single time. Of the sample, 5% to 6% is held by the ten largest clones.

The source of the sample is a study of T cells in Graves' hyperthyroidism and ophthalmopathy (dated by TCRdb to about 2019). In the study overall: Peripheral blood samples were taken at initial diagnosis, before any treatment was given. To identify distinguishing TCR V-J signatures, a discovery cohort of about 100 patients was used, comprising 40 to 45 with Graves' ophthalmopathy and around 60 with stable Graves' hyperthyroidism. Prospective prediction of ophthalmopathy was tested in an independent validation cohort of 18 to 20 hyperthyroidism patients and some 17 patients who later progressed to ophthalmopathy. The 95 to 100 discovery patients were randomly divided into training and test sets at a 7:3 ratio. In addition, the study compared T-cell repertoires in thyroid tissue and in blood from several Graves' hyperthyroidism patients. After sampling, hyperthyroidism patients received methimazole starting at 30 mg daily, and ophthalmopathy patients received high-dose intravenous methylprednisolone. The paper describes TCR Vbeta CDR3 sequencing of about 140 peripheral blood samples, made up of 40 to 45 ophthalmopathy patients, roughly 75 hyperthyroidism patients and roughly 17 progressor patients.

The CDR3 sequence holds 19 residues, the cysteine and phenylalanine included. Solely the CDR3 DNA is kept, with 57 bases framed from the first base. CDR1 and CDR2 (SEHNR, FQNEAQ) derive from the germline V gene (reference sequence). The junction carries 16 bases between V and J, which are trimmed by 1 base and 0 bases respectively. Overall results and qualifications from the work: Sample size was not statistically predetermined, and investigators were not blinded to group allocation. A model built on a 13 V-J signature distinguished ophthalmopathy from stable hyperthyroidism, reaching around 87% sensitivity and approximately 81% specificity in cross-validation and 80%/75% in testing. In validation, progression to ophthalmopathy was predicted by the model with 65% to 71% sensitivity and 72.22% specificity, a median of approximately 6.5 months before onset. Most expanded thyroid clonotypes (frequency above 0.001) were also detected in blood, suggesting blood repertoires may reflect thyroid immune responses.

Stable Graves' hyperthyroidism was defined as the absence of progression to ophthalmopathy over 18 months of follow-up. The hyperthyroidism patients were between 18 and 65 years old and newly diagnosed, with a disease duration of less than 2 months. Any patient with an uncontrolled infection, another autoimmune disease, pregnancy or lactation was excluded. Clinical symptoms, serum thyroxine and TRAb, thyroid ultrasound, and orbital computed tomography formed the basis for the diagnoses. PBMCs were isolated from roughly 10 ml of fresh peripheral blood by Ficoll-Paque density gradient centrifugation. Total RNA was extracted using Trizol reagent, and RNA quality was assessed on an Agilent 2100 Bioanalyzer.

This TCR derives from a woman between 18 and 30 years old with Graves' hyperthyroidism. This sequence uses TRBV7-9 and TRBJ2-6; too little of a D gene remains to name it. Sequencing was carried out using blood. Here the CDR3 is given as CASSLDNPLLVSGANVLTF. The DNA is as follows: TGTGCCAGCAGCTTAGATAACCCACTCCTTGTCTCTGGGGCCAACGTCCTGACTTTC.